The clone carrying this T cell receptor beta chain was seen more than once but under ten times. The antigen is unknown. Trimming took 6 bases from V and 9 from J, leaving 15 bases between them. Germline CDR1 reads MNHNS; CDR2 reads SASEGT. This CDR3 comprises 13 residues. Genomic DNA, serving as template, underwent TCR beta VDJ and CDR3 profiling. TCRdb re-called the reads through MiXCR, storing one row per CDR3 protein. Of just over 450,000 distinct CDR3 sequences listed, 25% to 40% are singletons. The sample belongs to a study of CD8+CD57+ T cells in acquired aplastic anemia. Study conclusions and caveats: A significant difference in CD8+ Simpson's diversity between patients and controls was not found.

Individuals selected for sequencing had exhibited CD8+CD57+ cell expansion on flow cytometry. The origin of this receptor is a human donor with aplastic anemia. The chain employs TRBV6-1 and TRBJ1-5; D gene ambiguous. Input material: sorted CD4+, CD8+, or CD8+CD57+ T cells (not recorded which) from PBMCs. The CDR3 loop reads CASSVDGERPQHF. In nucleotides, the CDR3 is TGTGCCAGCAGCGTGGACGGTGAAAGGCCCCAGCATTTT.